The T cell receptor beta chain described here comes from a study of OX40 agonist ivuxolimab in advanced cancers. Germline CDR1 is LNHDA and CDR2 is SQIVND (reference sequence). Trimming shortened V by 5 bases and J by 0 bases, and 11 bases separated the two germline ends. The CDR3 is 15 residues long. Profiled with immunoSEQ multiplex PCR; TCRdb holds only in-frame clones, not every one. Among about 38,000 clones listed, about 83% were seen once. The sample in question was CD4+ or CD8+ T cells sorted from blood, obtained in a trial of the OX40 agonist ivuxolimab. This clonotype was sampled from an adult with an advanced solid tumor such as melanoma, head and neck, liver or kidney cancer. The chain carries TRBV19 and TRBJ1-3; D is unresolved. The CDR3 reads CASSVEDNSGNTIYF. The CDR3 bases are TGTGCCAGTAGTGTGGAGGATAACTCTGGAAACACCATATATTTT. Complete variable domain (other parts from reference TRBV19 and TRBJ1-3): DGGITQSPKYLFRKEGQNVTLSCEQNLNHDAMYWYRQDPGQGLRLIYYSQIVNDFQKGDIAEGYSVSREKKESFPLTVTSAQKNPTAFYLCASSVEDNSGNTIYFGEGSWLTVV.